Listed here is a single T cell receptor (beta chain). Its antigen is not known. One end of the junction is discordant with germline, which a read error may explain. The entry originates in a study of cytomegalovirus exposure and HLA in healthy donors. Findings and caveats of the study: A further, later analysis showed that HLA-associated TCR beta chains (compared with equally common others) were more clonally expanded. As a later analysis showed, a missense DCLRE1C variant was linked to trimming of TCR beta V- and J-genes. There were 150 to 200 TCR beta chains listed as cytomegalovirus-associated.

PCR employed 60 Vbeta and 13 Jbeta primers. TCRdb keeps only in-frame clones here, not all; method: immunoSEQ multiplex PCR. The data show roughly 180,000 clones, approximately 84% seen once. The CDR3 runs to 16 residues. The germline CDR1 and CDR2 sequences are SEHNR and FQNEAQ (reference sequence). The V and J genes are TRBV7-9 and TRBJ2-1, with TRBD2 identical over 11 bases. This clonotype originated in a female donor in good health and CMV-seronegative. Specimen: PBMCs. The CDR3 loop reads CSSSLAGGVAYNEQFF. For the CDR3, the DNA is TGTTCCAGCAGCTTAGCGGGAGGGGTCGCCTACAATGAGCAGTTCTTC.